This entry lists 3 T cell receptor beta chains sequenced from one sample in a study of blood T cell repertoires in COVID-19 (dated by TCRdb to 2020 to 2021). Library construction relied on the immunoSEQ multiplex PCR assay. Sourced from immuneACCESS, this table was stored by TCRdb with only in-frame sequences that have V and J called. A share of the clones is absent; for the studies checked, an unresolved V gene accounts for under half, and the remainder has no known explanation. This sample lists roughly 110,000 clones; more than 70% were detected once. The ten largest clones capture over 6.5% of the sample. The specimen was peripheral blood. The receptors shown here come from a woman in her 70s who had recovered from COVID-19.

V usage is TRBV30 and J usage is TRBJ2-3; D call uncertain. V was clipped by 0 bases and J by 0 bases, with 10 bases between them. Germline-derived CDR1 and CDR2 are GTSNPN and SVGIG (reference sequence). The CDR3 contains 15 residues. This chain's CDR3 is CAWSVIGLSTDTQYF. CDR3 sequence (DNA): TGTGCCTGGAGTGTTATTGGCCTGAGCACAGATACGCAGTATTTT. The variable domain in full, with the rest retrieved from reference TRBV30 and TRBJ2-3, is SQTIHQWPATLVQPVGSPLSLECTVEGTSNPNLYWYRQAAGRGLQLLFYSVGIGQISSEVPQNLSASRPQDRQFILSSKKLLLSDSGFYLCAWSVIGLSTDTQYFGPGTRLTVL.

The table lists this clone with a few counts. The rearrangement uses TRBV13 and TRBJ2-3; 7 bases align to TRBD1. The junction had 20 bases not matched to a gene; V was cut back by 4 bases and J by 7 bases. Germline-derived CDR1 and CDR2 are PRHDT and FYEKMQ (reference sequence). The CDR3 runs 18 residues. The CDR3: CASSSAVPGTVVPHTQYF. Here the CDR3 DNA reads TGTGCCAGCAGCTCAGCAGTACCCGGGACAGTGGTCCCACATACGCAGTATTTT.

This clone showed up just a few times. The chain combines TRBV30 with TRBJ2-7; perhaps TRBD1 as D (6 bases). Between the trimmed V and J ends, which lost 0 bases and 9 bases, there was a span of 18 bases. This CDR3 region has 14 residues. Germline CDR1 reads GTSNPN; CDR2 reads SVGIG (reference sequence). CDR3 bases: TGTGCCTGGAGTGTAAAGGGCAGGGGTGGGGTGCAGTACTTC. Translated: CAWSVKGRGGVQYF.